This TCR beta chain is from a study of shared clonotypes between healthy human individuals. General study points: What limited the represented genetic and exposure-history diversity was the small number of donors. Researchers found naive subsets generally carried larger estimated richness than memory subsets.

It was into CD45RA+ naive and CD45RA-negative memory subsets that the CD4+ cells were split. As concerns this clone: Its antigen is not known.

Generated by immunoSEQ multiplex PCR, the TCRdb table keeps only in-frame clones and is missing some. The sample yields roughly 2 million clones, approximately 94% seen once. The CDR3 consists of 16 residues. CDR1 is MNHEY and CDR2 is SVGAGI in the germline V gene. The junction had 7 bases not matched to a gene; V was cut back by 0 bases and J by 8 bases. The specimen sequenced was naive CD4+ T cells sorted from blood. Subset indicated: CD45RA+ positively selected. The origin of this receptor is a man aged 18 to 30 in good health. The chain combines TRBV6-5 with TRBJ1-4; TRBD1 matches at 9 bases. In DNA form, the CDR3 reads TGTGCCAGCAGTTACTCGAGCGGGACAGGGAACGAAAAACTGTTTTTT. This sequence encodes CASSYSSGTGNEKLFF.